Listed below are T cell receptor beta chains from one sample, sequenced in a study of T cells in Graves' hyperthyroidism and ophthalmopathy. TCRdb reprocessed the multiplex PCR reads via MiXCR and lists one record per CDR3 protein. The sample includes about 290,000 distinct CDR3 sequences, roughly 13% of them seen just once. Sample: blood. Receptor source: a woman in her forties with Graves' hyperthyroidism. Both conserved end residues are part of each CDR3. A D gene is named only where the DNA matches it firmly. Only some rows state a clone size, as once, few, many or a class for expanded clones.

j_call: TRBJ1-6; d_call: TRBD1; clone_size: many; v_call: TRBV2; cdr3_aa: CASRRDRIRAPLHF; cdr3_nt: TGTGCCAGCAGGCGGGACAGGATACGGGCACCCCTCCACTTT
j_call: TRBJ2-2; d_call: NA; clone_size: NA; v_call: TRBV19; cdr3_aa: CATQGGQNTGELFF; cdr3_nt: TGTGCCACCCAGGGCGGGCAGAACACCGGGGAGCTGTTTTTT
j_call: TRBJ2-1; d_call: TRBD1; clone_size: many; v_call: TRBV18; cdr3_aa: CASSPPRVDRDKFF; cdr3_nt: TGTGCCAGCTCACCACCGCGGGTGGACAGGGATAAGTTCTTC
j_call: TRBJ1-2; d_call: NA; clone_size: many; v_call: TRBV24-1; cdr3_aa: CATSGGAYGYTF; cdr3_nt: TGTGCCACCAGTGGCGGGGCCTATGGCTACACCTTC
j_call: TRBJ2-5; d_call: TRBD2; clone_size: many; v_call: TRBV11-2; cdr3_aa: CASSPGRAGGAETQYF; cdr3_nt: TGTGCCAGCAGCCCAGGCAGGGCGGGAGGTGCGGAGACCCAGTACTTC
j_call: TRBJ1-3; d_call: NA; clone_size: many; v_call: TRBV28; cdr3_aa: CASKEIGSGNTIYF; cdr3_nt: TGTGCCAGCAAAGAGATCGGCTCTGGAAACACCATATATTTT
j_call: TRBJ2-7; d_call: NA; clone_size: many; v_call: TRBV11-2; cdr3_aa: CASSPNRNSYEQYF; cdr3_nt: TGTGCCAGCAGCCCCAACAGAAACTCCTACGAGCAGTACTTC
j_call: TRBJ1-2; d_call: NA; clone_size: NA; v_call: TRBV19; cdr3_aa: CASTTGRRGEGTF; cdr3_nt: TGTGCCAGTACCACCGGACGGCGGGGGGAAGGCACCTTC
j_call: TRBJ2-2; d_call: NA; clone_size: few; v_call: TRBV10-3; cdr3_aa: CAIPGTSPTGELFF; cdr3_nt: TGTGCCATCCCTGGGACTTCCCCAACCGGGGAGCTGTTTTTT
j_call: TRBJ2-3; d_call: NA; clone_size: many; v_call: TRBV15; cdr3_aa: CATSTGNTQYF; cdr3_nt: TGTGCCACCAGCACAGGAAATACGCAGTATTTT
j_call: TRBJ1-2; d_call: NA; clone_size: many; v_call: TRBV2; cdr3_aa: CASTSGPGNYGYTF; cdr3_nt: TGTGCCAGCACCTCGGGCCCTGGGAACTATGGCTACACCTTC
j_call: TRBJ2-7; d_call: NA; clone_size: few; v_call: TRBV15; cdr3_aa: CATSRGTGFSYEQYF; cdr3_nt: TGTGCCACCAGCAGAGGAACAGGGTTCTCCTACGAGCAGTACTTC
j_call: TRBJ2-1; d_call: TRBD1; clone_size: few; v_call: TRBV6-1; cdr3_aa: CASSYNTGQGANEQFF; cdr3_nt: TGTGCCAGCAGCTACAACACGGGACAGGGGGCAAATGAGCAGTTCTTC
j_call: TRBJ1-4; d_call: TRBD1; clone_size: many; v_call: TRBV2; cdr3_aa: CASRGQPEKLFF; cdr3_nt: TGTGCCAGCAGGGGACAGCCGGAAAAACTGTTTTTT
j_call: TRBJ2-1; d_call: TRBD2; clone_size: many; v_call: TRBV5-8; cdr3_aa: CASSPTGTSGSYNEQFF; cdr3_nt: TGTGCCAGCAGCCCTACCGGGACTAGCGGGAGCTACAATGAGCAGTTCTTC
j_call: TRBJ2-3; d_call: NA; clone_size: many; v_call: TRBV11-3; cdr3_aa: CASSLVFAASTDTQYF; cdr3_nt: TGTGCCAGCAGCTTAGTCTTTGCGGCAAGCACAGATACGCAGTATTTT
j_call: TRBJ1-1; d_call: NA; clone_size: many; v_call: TRBV12-3/TRBV12-4; cdr3_aa: CASSKQGGATEAFF; cdr3_nt: TGTGCCAGCAGTAAACAGGGAGGGGCCACTGAAGCTTTCTTT
j_call: TRBJ1-4; d_call: NA; clone_size: many; v_call: TRBV27; cdr3_aa: CASSLSRGAGEKLFF; cdr3_nt: TGTGCCAGCAGTTTATCGCGTGGAGCGGGGGAAAAACTGTTTTTT
j_call: TRBJ2-4; d_call: TRBD2; clone_size: many; v_call: TRBV4-1; cdr3_aa: CASSDLAGLAKNIQYF; cdr3_nt: TGCGCCAGCAGCGACCTAGCGGGACTAGCCAAAAACATTCAGTACTTC
j_call: TRBJ1-1; d_call: NA; clone_size: NA; v_call: TRBV4-1; cdr3_aa: CASSFIFIGTGWEAFF; cdr3_nt: TGCGCCAGCAGCTTTATTTTTATTGGGACGGGCTGGGAAGCTTTCTTT
j_call: TRBJ2-3; d_call: TRBD2; clone_size: many; v_call: TRBV3-1; cdr3_aa: CASRPDSGSGVDTQYF; cdr3_nt: TGTGCCAGCAGACCCGATAGCGGGAGTGGAGTGGATACGCAGTATTTT
j_call: TRBJ2-3; d_call: NA; clone_size: few; v_call: TRBV10-3; cdr3_aa: CAIRTPRGTQYF; cdr3_nt: TGTGCCATCAGAACCCCTAGGGGGACGCAGTATTTT
j_call: TRBJ2-3; d_call: NA; clone_size: many; v_call: TRBV3-1; cdr3_aa: CASGWGRSTDTQYF; cdr3_nt: TGTGCCAGCGGGTGGGGCCGTAGCACAGATACGCAGTATTTT
j_call: TRBJ2-3; d_call: TRBD2; clone_size: many; v_call: TRBV11-1; cdr3_aa: CASSSGTSGFTDTQYF; cdr3_nt: TGTGCCAGCAGCTCGGGGACTAGCGGGTTCACAGATACGCAGTATTTT
j_call: TRBJ1-1; d_call: NA; clone_size: many; v_call: TRBV3-1; cdr3_aa: CASSQGGYLRVNTEAFF; cdr3_nt: TGTGCCAGCAGCCAAGGGGGCTATCTTCGGGTGAACACTGAAGCTTTCTTT
j_call: TRBJ2-2; d_call: TRBD2; clone_size: few; v_call: TRBV27; cdr3_aa: CASSLWPQRGGLWTGELFF; cdr3_nt: TGTGCCAGCAGTTTATGGCCCCAGCGGGGGGGGCTTTGGACCGGGGAGCTGTTTTTT
j_call: TRBJ2-1; d_call: TRBD2; clone_size: many; v_call: TRBV6-1; cdr3_aa: CASSLLAGGHNEQFF; cdr3_nt: TGTGCCAGCAGTTTACTAGCGGGAGGGCACAATGAGCAGTTCTTC
j_call: TRBJ2-1; d_call: TRBD2; clone_size: NA; v_call: TRBV30; cdr3_aa: CAWSAIGTSVRSSYNEQFF; cdr3_nt: TGTGCCTGGAGTGCCATCGGGACTAGCGTCCGCAGCTCCTACAATGAGCAGTTCTTC
j_call: TRBJ1-6; d_call: NA; clone_size: NA; v_call: TRBV12-3/TRBV12-4; cdr3_aa: CASSGPELSSPLHF; cdr3_nt: TGTGCCAGCAGTGGGCCAGAACTTAGCTCACCCCTCCACTTT
j_call: TRBJ1-2; d_call: NA; clone_size: few; v_call: TRBV20-1; cdr3_aa: CSARDGTYGYTF; cdr3_nt: TGCAGTGCTAGAGATGGAACTTATGGCTACACCTTC
j_call: TRBJ2-3; d_call: NA; clone_size: many; v_call: TRBV7-2; cdr3_aa: CASSQPGGRTDTQYF; cdr3_nt: TGTGCCAGCAGCCAACCGGGGGGCCGCACAGATACGCAGTATTTT
j_call: TRBJ2-1; d_call: NA; clone_size: many; v_call: TRBV25-1; cdr3_aa: CASSDSLGEGGPSEQFF; cdr3_nt: TGTGCCAGCAGTGATTCCCTCGGGGAAGGGGGGCCAAGTGAGCAGTTCTTC
j_call: TRBJ1-1; d_call: NA; clone_size: many; v_call: TRBV19; cdr3_aa: CASKSAGATRLDTEAFF; cdr3_nt: TGTGCCAGTAAATCCGCCGGGGCCACCCGGTTGGACACTGAAGCTTTCTTT
j_call: TRBJ2-5; d_call: TRBD1; clone_size: many; v_call: TRBV3-1; cdr3_aa: CASSQEGTGIGETQYF; cdr3_nt: TGTGCCAGCAGCCAAGAAGGGACAGGGATAGGAGAGACCCAGTACTTC
j_call: TRBJ2-5; d_call: TRBD1; clone_size: many; v_call: TRBV30; cdr3_aa: CAWARDRQETQYF; cdr3_nt: TGTGCCTGGGCTCGGGACAGACAAGAGACCCAGTACTTC
j_call: TRBJ2-2; d_call: TRBD2; clone_size: NA; v_call: TRBV19; cdr3_aa: CASSIRLAGVGELFF; cdr3_nt: TGTGCCAGTAGTATCCGACTAGCGGGAGTTGGGGAGCTGTTTTTT
j_call: TRBJ2-1; d_call: NA; clone_size: many; v_call: TRBV7-3; cdr3_aa: CASSLTRDDHNEQFF; cdr3_nt: TGTGCCAGCAGCTTAACCCGGGACGACCACAATGAGCAGTTCTTC